This T cell receptor beta chain was captured in a study of T cell responses to AZD1222 COVID-19 vaccine. General study points: The study found Spike-specific TCR breadth and depth rose after two AZD1222 doses. Clonal diversity was possibly underestimated; the donors were predominantly white British and more often female. Regions 160-218 and 743-854 dominated among vaccine-associated CD4 TCRs spanning spike. Baseline testing showed seropositivity in only a handful of AZD1222 recipients.

For this clone: Its antigen is not identified.

Per germline, CDR1 MDHEN and CDR2 SYDVKM. J lost 1 base, V lost 6 bases, and 7 bases had no gene match. CDR3 length equals 16 residues. Method: immunoSEQ multiplex PCR; TCRdb's copy keeps in-frame clones and lacks some. The sample includes some 280,000 clones, 94% of them seen just once. The TCR originated in an adult who received the AZD1222 COVID-19 vaccine. This sample comprised peripheral blood, obtained 28 days after the second AZD1222 dose. The chain couples TRBV28 to TRBJ2-7; 12 positions agree with TRBD2. Here the CDR3 DNA reads TGTGCCAGCAGACCCAGGACTAGCGGGAATTCCTACGAGCAGTACTTC. It codes for CASRPRTSGNSYEQYF. Combining the CDR3 with reference TRBV28 and TRBJ2-7 gives the whole variable domain DVKVTQSSRYLVKRTGEKVFLECVQDMDHENMFWYRQDPGLGLRLIYFSYDVKMKEKGDIPEGYSVSREKKERFSLILESASTNQTSMYLCASRPRTSGNSYEQYFGPGTRLTVT.